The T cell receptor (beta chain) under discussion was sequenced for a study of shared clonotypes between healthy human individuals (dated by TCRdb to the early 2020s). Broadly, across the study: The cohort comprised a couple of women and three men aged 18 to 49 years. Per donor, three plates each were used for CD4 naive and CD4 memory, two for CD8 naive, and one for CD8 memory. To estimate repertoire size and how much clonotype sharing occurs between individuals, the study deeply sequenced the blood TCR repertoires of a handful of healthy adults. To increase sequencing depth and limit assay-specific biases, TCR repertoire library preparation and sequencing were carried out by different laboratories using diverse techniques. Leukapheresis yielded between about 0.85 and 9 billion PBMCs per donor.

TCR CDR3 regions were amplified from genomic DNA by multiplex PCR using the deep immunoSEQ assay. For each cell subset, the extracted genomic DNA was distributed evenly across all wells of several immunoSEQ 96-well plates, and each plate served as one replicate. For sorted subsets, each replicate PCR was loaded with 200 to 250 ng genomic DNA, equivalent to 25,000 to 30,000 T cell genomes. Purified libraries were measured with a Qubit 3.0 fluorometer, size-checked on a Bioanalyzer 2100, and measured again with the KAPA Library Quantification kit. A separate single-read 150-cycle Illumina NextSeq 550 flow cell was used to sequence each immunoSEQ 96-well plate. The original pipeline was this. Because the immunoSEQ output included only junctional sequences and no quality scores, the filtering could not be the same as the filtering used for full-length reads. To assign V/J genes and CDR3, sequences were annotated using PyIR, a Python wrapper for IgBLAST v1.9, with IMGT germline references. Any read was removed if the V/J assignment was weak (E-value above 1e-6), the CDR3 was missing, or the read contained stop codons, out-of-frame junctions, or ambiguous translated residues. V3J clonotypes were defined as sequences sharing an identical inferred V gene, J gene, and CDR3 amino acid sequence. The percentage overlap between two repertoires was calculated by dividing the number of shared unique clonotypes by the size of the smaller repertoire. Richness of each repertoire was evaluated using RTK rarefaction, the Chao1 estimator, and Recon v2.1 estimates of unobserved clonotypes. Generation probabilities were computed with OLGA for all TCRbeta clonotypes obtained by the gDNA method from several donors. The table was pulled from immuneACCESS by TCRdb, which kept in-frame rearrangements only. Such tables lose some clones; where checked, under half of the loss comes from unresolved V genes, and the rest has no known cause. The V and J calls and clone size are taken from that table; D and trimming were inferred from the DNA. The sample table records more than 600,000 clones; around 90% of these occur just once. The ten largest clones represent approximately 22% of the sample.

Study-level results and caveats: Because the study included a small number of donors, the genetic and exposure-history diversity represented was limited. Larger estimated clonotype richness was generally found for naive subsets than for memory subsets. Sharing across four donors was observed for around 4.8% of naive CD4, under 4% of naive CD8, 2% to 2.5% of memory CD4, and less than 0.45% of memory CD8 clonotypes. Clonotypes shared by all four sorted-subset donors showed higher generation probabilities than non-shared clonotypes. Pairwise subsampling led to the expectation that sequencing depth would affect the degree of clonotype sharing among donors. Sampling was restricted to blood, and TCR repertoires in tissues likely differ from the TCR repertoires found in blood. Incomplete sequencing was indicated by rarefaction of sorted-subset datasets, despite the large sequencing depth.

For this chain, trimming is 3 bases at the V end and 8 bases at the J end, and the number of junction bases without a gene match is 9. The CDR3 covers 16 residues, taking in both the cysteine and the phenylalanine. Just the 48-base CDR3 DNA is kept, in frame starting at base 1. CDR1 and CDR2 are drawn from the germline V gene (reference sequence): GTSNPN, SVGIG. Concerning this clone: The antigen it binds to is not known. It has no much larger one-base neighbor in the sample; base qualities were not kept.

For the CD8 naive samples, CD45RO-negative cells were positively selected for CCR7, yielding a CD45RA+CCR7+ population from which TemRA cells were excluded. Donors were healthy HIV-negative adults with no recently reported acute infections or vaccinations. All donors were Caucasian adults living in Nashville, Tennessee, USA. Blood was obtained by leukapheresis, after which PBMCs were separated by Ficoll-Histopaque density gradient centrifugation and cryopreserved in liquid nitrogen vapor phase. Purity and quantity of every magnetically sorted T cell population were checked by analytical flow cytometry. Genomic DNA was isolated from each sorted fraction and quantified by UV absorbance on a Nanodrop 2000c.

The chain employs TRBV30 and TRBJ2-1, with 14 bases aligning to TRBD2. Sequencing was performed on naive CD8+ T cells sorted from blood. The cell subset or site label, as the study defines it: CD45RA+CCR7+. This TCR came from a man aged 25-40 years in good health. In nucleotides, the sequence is TGTGCCTGGAGGACGGGACTAGCGGGAGTCGCCGATGAGCAGTTCTTC. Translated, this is CAWRTGLAGVADEQFF.